This T cell receptor (beta chain) derives from a study of blood T cell repertoires in COVID-19 (TCRdb year 2020). For context, the study as a whole: Samples from collaborators originated in the United States, Italy and Spain and spanned both the acute and convalescent phases of COVID-19. The samples were drawn from the first 160 participants of the ongoing ImmuneRACE study and from over a thousand subjects provided by 6 global collaborators. A de-identified subject ID, COVID-19 status, age in years and sex were almost always included in the sample metadata. Where HLA class I and class II types were available, the types were taken from metadata supplied by the sample provider, not from assay-based typing. Deeply sampled blood TCRbeta repertoires from subjects exposed to, actively infected with, or recovered from COVID-19 were included in the dataset. The prospective study material was composed of cDNA or gDNA derived from T cells, B-cell-depleted T cells, or PBMCs. The repertoires were made available in a free public database intended to serve as a resource for research on the immune response to SARS-CoV-2. Broad study findings and their caveats: The amount of clinical and demographic metadata varied by source and participant and was provided uncurated.

Measured from the cysteine to the phenylalanine, the CDR3 is 16 residues long. Only the CDR3 DNA is retained, 48 bases long and in frame from the first base. From the germline V gene, CDR1 is LGHNA and CDR2 is YNFKEQ. Unmatched junction bases come to 7, with V trimmed by 4 bases and J by 3 bases. On this clone itself: No cognate antigen has been identified for it. No much larger clone exists at a distance of one base, and base qualities are not known.

The immunoSEQ Assay, a bias-controlled multiplex PCR, was used to amplify TCRbeta CDR3 regions from genomic DNA. In the original analysis: The number of nucleated cells in each sample was estimated from the amplification of reference gene primers within the assay. To quantify the absolute abundance of each unique TCRbeta CDR3 rearrangement, sequence reads were collapsed and filtered. For each sample, productive Simpson clonality was calculated as the square root of Simpson's diversity index across productive rearrangements. Drawn from immuneACCESS, this table holds only the in-frame rearrangements with V and J called that TCRdb kept. Clones are partly lost; checked studies trace under half to an unresolved V gene and leave the rest unexplained. For V, J and clone size, that table is used; D and trimming come from the DNA. This sample is represented by tens of thousands of clones; 81% of them were singletons. Over 35% of the sample lies in the top ten.

Each collaborating institution followed its own protocols to collect whole blood in K2EDTA tubes. For TCRbeta analysis, collaborator samples were shipped as frozen whole blood, as isolated PBMCs, or as DNA extracted from either sample type. The sequenced material came from peripheral blood. The sequence derives from a man older than 75 with acute or convalescent COVID-19. The rearrangement joined TRBV4-2 to TRBJ2-2; TRBD2 agrees with 8 junctional bases. For the CDR3, the sequence is CASSRNPGLDTGELFF. The sequenced DNA is TGTGCCAGCAGCCGCAATCCGGGACTAGACACCGGGGAGCTGTTTTTT.